These 22 T cell receptor beta chains share one sample of origin, sequenced in a study of blood T cell repertoires in COVID-19. Measured with immunoSEQ multiplex PCR; TCRdb has only the in-frame clones, and not every one. The sample has under 120,000 clones, under 75% seen once. The sample taken for sequencing was peripheral blood. The source is a man older than 75 with acute or convalescent COVID-19.

The chain uses TRBV7-9 and TRBJ1-2; TRBD1 is a possible D gene (5 bases). Per the germline V gene, CDR1 is SEHNR and CDR2 is FQNEAQ (reference sequence). Trimming cost V 3 bases and J 0 bases, with 5 bases left between them. The CDR3 runs to 13 residues. CDR3 loop: CASSLTANYGYTF. The CDR3 coding sequence is TGTGCCAGCAGCTTGACAGCTAACTATGGCTACACCTTC. Looking up the rest from reference TRBV7-9 and TRBJ1-2 gives the full variable domain: DTGVSQNPRHKITKRGQNVTFRCDPISEHNRLYWYRQTLGQGPEFLTYFQNEAQLEKSRLLSDRFSAERPKGSFSTLEIQRTEQGDSAMYLCASSLTANYGYTFGSGTRLTVV.

CDR3 bases: TGTGCCAGCAGTCGGGACAGTTCCTACAATGAGCAGTTCTTC. Amino acids: CASSRDSSYNEQFF. This chain joins TRBV6-5 and TRBJ2-1; 7 bases are a match to TRBD1. With 5 bases clipped from V and 1 base from J, the junction kept 2 bases outside the gene matches. CDR3 size: 14 residues. Germline loops: CDR1 MNHEY, CDR2 SVGAGI.

V gene TRBV4-2 combines with J gene TRBJ2-2; the D gene is possibly TRBD1 (5 bases). Germline V gene sequence: CDR1 LGHNA, CDR2 YNFKEQ. V was cut by 4 bases and J by 7 bases, with 10 bases left in between. The CDR3 extends over 13 amino acids. The CDR3 spells CASSPGQIGELFF. DNA of the CDR3: TGTGCCAGCAGCCCAGGGCAGATCGGGGAGCTGTTTTTT.

V is TRBV3-1 (or the pseudogene TRBV3-2) and J is TRBJ1-2; possible D gene TRBD1, 5 bases. The CDR3 extends over 13 amino acids. V shed 1 base and J shed 7 bases, with 10 bases lying between them. Germline-derived CDR1 and CDR2 are LGHDT and YNNKEL (reference sequence). The CDR3 reads CASSQGGVFGYTF. In nucleotides, the CDR3 is TGTGCCAGCAGCCAAGGGGGGGTTTTTGGCTACACCTTC.

The rearrangement joins TRBV20-1 to TRBJ2-7; D gene ambiguous. Deletions cut 0 bases from V and 5 bases from J, with 5 bases between. Germline V gives CDR1 DFQATT, CDR2 SNEGSKA (reference sequence). The CDR3 runs to 11 residues. The CDR3 reads CSARDSDEQYF. The CDR3 DNA reads as TGCAGTGCTAGAGATTCTGACGAGCAGTACTTC.

The CDR3 spells CASSPRAFGVTGELFF. The CDR3 DNA reads as TGTGCCAGCAGTCCCCGCGCGTTCGGGGTAACCGGGGAGCTGTTTTTT. The chain couples TRBV7-2 to TRBJ2-2, with D perhaps matching TRBD2 (5 bases). This CDR3 comprises 16 residues. Germline CDR1 SGHTA, CDR2 FQGNSA. V gave up 6 bases and J gave up 5 bases, with 19 bases separating them.

The chain combines TRBV6-5 with TRBJ1-5; TRBD1 matches at 7 bases. The CDR3 consists of 13 residues. The germline V gene encodes CDR1 MNHEY and CDR2 SVGAGI. With V trimmed by 6 bases and J by 4 bases, 3 bases remained unmatched. CDR3 protein: CASRTGMNQPQHF. The DNA of the CDR3 is TGTGCCAGCAGGACAGGGATGAATCAGCCCCAGCATTTT.

The gene calls are TRBV5-8 and TRBJ1-5, with 8 bases identical to TRBD1. Germline V CDR1 and CDR2: SGHTS, YDEGEE. The CDR3 totals 15 residues. Losses at the gene ends were 3 bases for V and 6 bases for J; bases not matched to a gene: 8. The CDR3 nucleotides are TGTGCCAGCAGCTATCGACAGGGGCTGGGTCAGCCCCAGCATTTT. It specifies CASSYRQGLGQPQHF.

This chain uses TRBV29-1 with TRBJ2-7, with 9 bases identical to TRBD2. The CDR3 extends over 12 amino acids. V was pared by 3 bases and J by 6 bases, with 3 bases of the junction left unmatched. Germline loops: CDR1 SQVTM, CDR2 ANQGSEA. The CDR3 DNA reads TGCAGCGTTGATAGCGGGAGTGGCGAGCAGTACTTC. It is translated as CSVDSGSGEQYF.

The chain couples TRBV15 to TRBJ2-7; maybe TRBD2 (6 bases). Germline CDR1 reads LNHNV; CDR2 reads YYDKDF (reference sequence). This CDR3 has 15 residues. V was cut by 3 bases and J by 3 bases, with 15 bases left in between. As DNA, the CDR3 is TGTGCCACCAGCAGTGCACCCGGGACTCACTACGAGCAGTACTTC. It yields the protein CATSSAPGTHYEQYF.

The chain is built from TRBV5-4 and TRBJ2-1; 9 positions match TRBD2. Unmatched junction bases numbered 5, after V lost 3 bases and J lost 4 bases. The CDR3 contains 15 residues. Germline V gene lookup returns CDR1 SGHNT and CDR2 YYREEE (reference sequence). CDR3 nucleotides: TGTGCCAGCAGCTCCCGACTAGCGGCTTACAATGAGCAGTTCTTC. This translates into CASSSRLAAYNEQFF.

J is TRBJ2-7 and V is TRBV7-9; 10 bases fit TRBD2. V was pared by 3 bases and J by 0 bases, with 2 bases of the junction left unmatched. Germline loops: CDR1 SEHNR, CDR2 FQNEAQ (reference sequence). This CDR3 contains 15 residues. The CDR3 reads CASSLGLASSYEQYF. For the CDR3, the DNA is TGTGCCAGCAGCTTGGGACTAGCGAGCTCCTACGAGCAGTACTTC.

J is TRBJ2-1 and V is TRBV27; 8 bases fit TRBD1. Germline assignment: CDR1 MNHEY and CDR2 SMNVEV (reference sequence). The J segment lost 9 bases and the V segment lost 5 bases, leaving 15 bases of the junction unmatched. The CDR3 runs to 16 residues. CDR3 region: CASSPARTGTSGEQFF. In nucleotides, the CDR3 is TGTGCCAGCAGTCCGGCAAGGACAGGGACTTCGGGTGAGCAGTTCTTC.

The chain is built from TRBV27 and TRBJ2-7; possible D gene TRBD1, 7 bases. Trimming stripped 6 bases from V and 3 bases from J, with 12 bases between. Germline V lookup: CDR1 MNHEY, CDR2 SMNVEV (reference sequence). The CDR3 totals 13 residues. In DNA, the CDR3 is TGTGCCAGCAGGCGGGGACAGAACTACGAGCAGTACTTC. The encoded protein is CASRRGQNYEQYF.

By share, this clone ranks as medium-sized. J is TRBJ2-5 and V is TRBV7-9, with TRBD2 identical over 7 bases. Trimming cost V 5 bases and J 2 bases; bases outside gene matches: 8. This CDR3 region has 15 residues. Per germline, CDR1 SEHNR and CDR2 FQNEAQ (reference sequence). For the CDR3, the DNA is TGTGCCAGCAGCCCCGTTACTAGCGTTCAAGAGACCCAGTACTTC. Its protein product is CASSPVTSVQETQYF. Full variable domain (remainder filled in from reference TRBV7-9 and TRBJ2-5): DTGVSQNPRHKITKRGQNVTFRCDPISEHNRLYWYRQTLGQGPEFLTYFQNEAQLEKSRLLSDRFSAERPKGSFSTLEIQRTEQGDSAMYLCASSPVTSVQETQYFGPGTRLLVL.

This chain uses TRBV5-4 with TRBJ1-2; 8 positions agree with TRBD1. V dropped 3 bases and J dropped 2; count of bases not matched to a gene: 3. The CDR3 is made up of 14 amino acids. The germline CDR1 and CDR2 sequences are SGHNT and YYREEE (reference sequence). In DNA form, the CDR3 reads TGTGCCAGCAGCTATAACAGGGGGAACTATGGCTACACCTTC. It yields the protein CASSYNRGNYGYTF.

In its sample, this clone was seen many times. The chain employs TRBV3-1 (or the pseudogene TRBV3-2) and TRBJ1-5, with a weak D call TRBD1 (5 bases). Germline CDR1 reads LGHDT; CDR2 reads YNNKEL (reference sequence). The CDR3 spans 14 residues. Trimming took 5 bases from V and 5 from J, leaving 13 bases between them. CDR3 loop: CASSTGGWDQPQHF. The DNA of the CDR3 is TGTGCCAGCAGCACCGGGGGGTGGGATCAGCCCCAGCATTTT.

The chain couples TRBV5-1 to TRBJ2-1; 8 nucleotides agree with TRBD2. The CDR3 loop spans 16 amino acids. The germline gives CDR1 SGHRS, CDR2 YFSETQ. V trimming: 0 bases; J trimming: 6 bases; junction bases outside the gene matches: 8. The CDR3 sequence is CASSLVSSGVANEQFF. The CDR3 nucleotides are TGCGCCAGCAGCTTGGTGAGTAGCGGGGTGGCCAATGAGCAGTTCTTC.

There are a few counts of this clone. This chain uses TRBV7-8 with TRBJ1-1; 8 bases match TRBD1. Trimming took 8 bases from V and 1 from J; bases not matched to a gene: 3. This CDR3 has 13 amino acids. CDR1 is SGHVS, CDR2 FQNEAQ, per germline. The CDR3 loop reads CASGTGGNTEAFF. The CDR3 coding sequence is TGTGCCAGCGGAACAGGGGGGAACACTGAAGCTTTCTTT.

Notes on this clone: Relative to the germline gene, one junction end is altered; a read error may explain this. The chain has TRBV11-1 and TRBJ2-3; tentatively, D is TRBD1 (6 bases). In germline, CDR1 is SGHAT, CDR2 FQDESV (reference sequence). The CDR3 consists of 14 residues. The CDR3, as DNA: TGTGCCAGCAGCTCCAGGGGTGGCACAGATATGCAGTATTTT. Residues: CASSSRGGTDMQYF.

The chain has TRBV28 and TRBJ2-2; 7 bases fit TRBD2. CDR3 length equals 14 residues. Germline V CDR1 and CDR2: MDHEN, SYDVKM. Trimming at V came to 11 bases and at J to 8 bases, leaving 14 bases not matched to a gene. The CDR3 spells CALVSGKTRGELFF. The CDR3 DNA sequence: TGTGCCCTTGTAAGCGGGAAAACCAGAGGGGAGCTGTTTTTT.

This chain joins TRBV9 and TRBJ2-2, with D perhaps matching TRBD1 (5 bases). V shed 5 bases and J shed 6 bases, with 11 bases lying between them. This CDR3 has 13 residues. Germline V gene data show CDR1 as SGDLS and CDR2 as YYNGEE. Written as DNA, the CDR3 is TGTGCCAGCAGTCTCTTAGGGGCCGGGGAGCTGTTTTTT. Protein: CASSLLGAGELFF.